This T cell receptor beta chain was documented in a study of response to subunit inactivated influenza vaccine. As for this clonotype: Its antigen is undetermined.

One entry per CDR3 protein results from TCRdb running MiXCR on the RT-PCR reads. Found here are around 760,000 distinct CDR3 sequences, 11% to 15% of them singletons; the top ten hold approximately 7%. The study, taken as a whole, reports: The authors put forward the suggestion that each seasonal influenza vaccination may bring in only a limited number of new T cells.

The CDR3 is made up of 13 amino acids. Trimming took 7 bases from V and 4 from J; bases not matched to a gene: 7. CDR1 is SNHLY and CDR2 is FYNNEI in the germline V gene. This chain connects TRBV2 to TRBJ2-7; 7 bases align to TRBD2. Material: PBMCs from blood, obtained roughly 2 weeks before vaccination. This receptor was identified in a man aged 45-65 years who received an inactivated influenza vaccine. The CDR3 DNA is TGTGCCAGCAAAAGCGGGAATTTTTACGAGCAGTACTTC. This translates into CASKSGNFYEQYF. Complete variable domain (other parts from reference TRBV2 and TRBJ2-7): EPEVTQTPSHQVTQMGQEVILRCVPISNHLYFYWYRQILGQKVEFLVSFYNNEISEKSEIFDDQFSVERPDGSNFTLKIRSTKLEDSAMYFCASKSGNFYEQYFGPGTRLTVT.